This is a list of T cell receptor beta chains from one sample in a study of cytomegalovirus exposure and HLA in healthy donors. Data came from immunoSEQ multiplex PCR; TCRdb stores just in-frame clones and leaves some out. The repertoire holds some 130,000 clones, with approximately 92% as singletons. The sequenced sample consisted of PBMCs. All receptors derive from a woman younger than 35 in good health and CMV-seronegative. The CDR3 runs from the conserved cysteine through the conserved F or W. D genes are given only for firm matches. Some rows mark clone size as missing; the rest say once, few, many or name a class of expanded clone.

D gene,J gene,V gene,clone size,CDR3 protein,CDR3 DNA
NA,TRBJ1-2,TRBV2,NA,CASSTGYGYTF,TGTGCCAGCAGTACAGGTTATGGCTACACCTTC
TRBD2,TRBJ2-7,TRBV7-9,once,CASSFFAGVVEQYF,TGTGCCAGCAGCTTTTTTGCGGGGGTTGTCGAGCAGTACTTC
TRBD1,TRBJ2-2,TRBV6-5,NA,CASSRTGNTGELFF,TGTGCCAGCAGCAGGACAGGGAACACCGGGGAGCTGTTTTTT
NA,TRBJ1-1,TRBV5-1,NA,CASSSGGITEAFF,TGCGCCAGCAGCTCTGGGGGGATAACTGAAGCTTTCTTT
TRBD1,TRBJ2-1,TRBV5-1,once,CASSVGDSHNEQFF,TGCGCCAGCAGCGTGGGGGACAGTCACAATGAGCAGTTCTTC
NA,TRBJ2-7,TRBV6-1,NA,CASSDPTVVRYF,TGTGCCAGCAGTGATCCAACAGTCGTTAGGTACTTC
NA,TRBJ2-7,TRBV6-5,NA,CAGYIRGHSYEQYF,TGTGCCGGATATATCAGGGGACACTCCTACGAGCAGTACTTC
TRBD1,TRBJ2-1,TRBV4-1,NA,CASSRMTGGRHNEQFF,TGCGCCAGCAGCCGAATGACAGGGGGAAGGCACAATGAGCAGTTCTTC
NA,TRBJ2-5,TRBV7-9,NA,CASKQGGIETQYF,TGTGCCAGCAAGCAGGGCGGGATAGAGACCCAGTACTTC
NA,TRBJ1-1,TRBV19,once,CASSPPGTPHTEAFF,TGTGCCAGTAGTCCACCCGGGACACCTCACACTGAAGCTTTCTTT
NA,TRBJ1-2,TRBV2,NA,CASNTDQLYGYTF,TGTGCCAGCAACACAGATCAGCTCTATGGCTACACCTTC
NA,TRBJ2-7,TRBV20-1,NA,CSYQLNYEQYF,TGCAGTTACCAACTGAATTACGAGCAGTACTTC
NA,TRBJ2-3,TRBV7-6,NA,CASSLLFQRPLSDTQYF,TGTGCCAGCAGCTTACTATTCCAGCGGCCGCTCTCAGATACGCAGTATTTT
TRBD1,TRBJ1-5,TRBV10-3,NA,CAIRPQGDNQPQHF,TGTGCCATCAGGCCACAGGGGGACAATCAGCCCCAGCATTTT
TRBD1,TRBJ2-3,TRBV13,NA,CASSFGQGATDTQYF,TGTGCCAGCAGCTTCGGACAGGGCGCCACAGATACGCAGTATTTT
NA,TRBJ1-1,TRBV9,NA,CASSGTNRGETFF,TGTGCCAGCAGCGGGACAAATCGGGGGGAAACTTTCTTT
NA,TRBJ1-5,TRBV5-1,NA,CASNADGNSNQPQHF,TGCGCCAGCAACGCCGACGGGAATAGCAATCAGCCCCAGCATTTT
TRBD1,TRBJ1-5,TRBV5-6,NA,CASSLEARTGYSNQPQHF,TGTGCCAGCAGCTTGGAGGCCCGGACAGGTTATAGCAATCAGCCCCAGCATTTT
TRBD1,TRBJ1-1,TRBV6-6,NA,CASSSETGWTTEAFF,TGTGCCAGCAGCTCCGAGACAGGGTGGACCACTGAAGCTTTCTTT